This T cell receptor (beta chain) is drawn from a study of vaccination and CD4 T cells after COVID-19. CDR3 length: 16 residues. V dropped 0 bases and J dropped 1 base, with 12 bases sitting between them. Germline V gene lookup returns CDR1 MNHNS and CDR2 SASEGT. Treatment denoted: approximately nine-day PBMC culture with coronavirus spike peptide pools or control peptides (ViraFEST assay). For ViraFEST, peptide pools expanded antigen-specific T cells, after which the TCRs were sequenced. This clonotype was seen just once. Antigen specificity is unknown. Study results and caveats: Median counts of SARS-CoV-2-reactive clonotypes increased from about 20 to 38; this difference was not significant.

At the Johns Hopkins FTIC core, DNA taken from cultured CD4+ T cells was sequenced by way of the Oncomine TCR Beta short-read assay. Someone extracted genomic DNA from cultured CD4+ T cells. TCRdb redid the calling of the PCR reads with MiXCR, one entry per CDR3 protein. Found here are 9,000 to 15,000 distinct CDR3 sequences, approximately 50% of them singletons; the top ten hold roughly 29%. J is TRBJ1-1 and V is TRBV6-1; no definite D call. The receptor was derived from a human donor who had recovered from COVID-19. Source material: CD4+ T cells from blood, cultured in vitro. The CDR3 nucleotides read TGTGCCAGCAGTGAAGCGCTGGGCCTCTGGAACACTGAAGCTTTCTTT. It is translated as CASSEALGLWNTEAFF.